Following are 23 T cell receptor beta chains from one sample sequenced in a study of T-cell reconstitution after alpha-beta-depleted transplantation in children. The authors prepared the TCRbeta library with unique molecular identifiers. TCRdb re-called the PCR reads with MiXCR, one entry per CDR3 protein. The top ten clones hold 13% of a sample with about 200,000 distinct CDR3 sequences, more than 12% of them seen once. Sequences were derived from PBMCs from the stem cell graft donor, sampled from the stem cell graft. The source of these receptors is a human donor who donated a stem cell graft to a child with acute lymphoblastic leukemia.

On this clonotype itself: A clone one base away is much larger, so this may be a read error. This chain joins TRBV3-1 and TRBJ2-7; 7 bases align to TRBD1. Germline lookup yields CDR1 LGHDT and CDR2 YNNKEL (reference sequence). Trimming took 1 base from V and 3 from J; bases not matched to a gene: 0. The CDR3 runs 13 residues. The CDR3 bases are TGTGCCAGCAGCCAAGCAGGGGGCTACGAGCAGTACTTC. It encodes CASSQAGGYEQYF.

This clonotype was counted at least ten times. The V gene is TRBV7-2, the J gene TRBJ2-4, with D maybe TRBD2 (6 bases). V was pared by 1 base and J by 0 bases, with 10 bases between. Germline V lookup: CDR1 SGHTA, CDR2 FQGNSA. CDR3 size: 16 residues. The CDR3 here is CASSLGAGLAKNIQYF. In DNA, the CDR3 is TGTGCCAGCAGCTTAGGGGCGGGGTTAGCCAAAAACATTCAGTACTTC. Complete variable domain (other parts from reference TRBV7-2 and TRBJ2-4): GAGVSQSPSNKVTEKGKDVELRCDPISGHTALYWYRQSLGQGLEFLIYFQGNSAPDKSGLPSDRFSAERTGGSVSTLTIQRTQQEDSAVYLCASSLGAGLAKNIQYFGAGTRLSVL.

The chain has TRBV12-3 or TRBV12-4 and TRBJ2-2; D gene uncertain. V was shortened by 6 bases and J by 4 bases, with 9 bases between the two germline ends. The CDR3 length is 13 residues. CDR3 nucleotide sequence: TGTGCCAGCAGCTATGCTACCACCGGGGAGCTGTTTTTT. Protein product: CASSYATTGELFF.

Turning to this clonotype: It may be a read error: a sequence one base away is much more abundant. The CDR3 carries no conserved terminal phenylalanine or tryptophan, so it likely arises from a read error. This chain links TRBV20-1 with TRBJ2-7; 7 bases align to TRBD1. Losses at the gene ends were 0 bases for V and 0 bases for J; bases not matched to a gene: 8. Germline V gene data show CDR1 as DFQATT and CDR2 as SNEGSKA (reference sequence). This CDR3 is built from 16 residues. In DNA, the CDR3 is TGCAGTGCTAGAGATCCGTCCGGGGACAGCTCCTACGAGCAGTACTTA. Its protein product is CSARDPSGDSSYEQYL.

This clonotype was seen a handful of times. This chain uses TRBV18 with TRBJ2-7; D gene unclear. CDR1 and CDR2 (germline): KGHSH, LQKENI. CDR3 length: 14 amino acids. Trimming shortened V by 4 bases and J by 4 bases, and 14 bases separated the two germline ends. In DNA, the CDR3 is TGTGCCAGCTCACACCAGCCGACTTTATACGAGCAGTACTTC. This encodes CASSHQPTLYEQYF. Drawing the rest from reference TRBV18 and TRBJ2-7, the complete variable domain is NAGVMQNPRHLVRRRGQEARLRCSPMKGHSHVYWYRQLPEEGLKFMVYLQKENIIDESGMPKERFSAEFPKEGPSILRIQQVVRGDSAAYFCASSHQPTLYEQYFGPGTRLTVT.

On this clonotype itself: One junction end does not reproduce the germline sequence, and a read error may be involved. This chain joins TRBV2 and TRBJ2-3; maybe TRBD2 (6 bases). CDR1 is SNHLY and CDR2 is FYNNEI in the germline V gene. The CDR3 consists of 17 residues. The CDR3 bases are TGTGCCAGCAGTGATGGGGGAGGAACTAGAGACACAGGTACGCAGTATTTT. Residues: CASSDGGGTRDTGTQYF.

The table lists this clonotype with many counts. The chain combines TRBV4-1 with TRBJ1-4; a weak D match, TRBD1 (5 bases). V was pared by 4 bases and J by 7 bases, with 22 bases between. Germline V lookup: CDR1 MGHRA, CDR2 YSYEKL. This CDR3 is 17 amino acids long. This CDR3 is CASSPRPESGSGEKLFF. The CDR3 nucleotides read TGCGCCAGCAGCCCTAGACCTGAATCAGGGTCGGGTGAAAAACTGTTTTTT.

The J gene is TRBJ2-1, the V gene TRBV7-9; unclear D gene. CDR1 SEHNR and CDR2 FQNEAQ come from the germline V gene (reference sequence). The CDR3 sequence is 11 residues long. V lost 1 base to trimming and J lost 12 bases, with 7 bases between them. CDR3 residues: CASSLEGGQFF. As DNA, the CDR3 is TGTGCCAGCAGCTTAGAAGGTGGGCAGTTCTTC.

J is TRBJ1-2 and V is TRBV20-1, with D uncertain. Trimming took off 4 bases at V and 2 bases at J, with 20 bases between the two ends. CDR1 is DFQATT, CDR2 SNEGSKA, per germline (reference sequence). The CDR3 covers 16 residues. CDR3 bases: TGCAGTGCTAAACGTAAAGGACCGGGCCTAAACTATGGCTACACCTTC. Translating it yields CSAKRKGPGLNYGYTF.

The chain recombines TRBV4-2 with TRBJ2-4, with unresolved D. V lost 1 base and J lost 0, with 4 bases in between. This CDR3 contains 14 residues. The germline gives CDR1 LGHNA, CDR2 YNFKEQ. CDR3 sequence reads: CASSQAGAKNIQYF. Written as DNA, the CDR3 is TGTGCCAGCAGCCAAGCGGGAGCCAAAAACATTCAGTACTTC.

This clonotype occurred many times. The genes are TRBV20-1 and TRBJ2-7; tentatively, D is TRBD1 (6 bases). V lost 6 bases, J lost 7 bases, and 16 bases lay in between. Germline V lookup: CDR1 DFQATT, CDR2 SNEGSKA (reference sequence). The CDR3 totals 12 residues. CDR3: CSAPSQGREQYF. In DNA form, the CDR3 reads TGCAGTGCCCCAAGTCAGGGGCGGGAGCAGTACTTC.

The chain has TRBV7-9 and TRBJ2-1; D call uncertain. Germline loops: CDR1 SEHNR, CDR2 FQNEAQ (reference sequence). V was trimmed by 7 bases and J by 9 bases, leaving 13 bases between them. This CDR3 spans 12 amino acids. CDR3 amino acids: CASTVGGGEQFF. For the CDR3, the DNA is TGTGCCAGCACCGTCGGCGGCGGTGAGCAGTTCTTC.

This clonotype was recorded at least ten times. The rearrangement links TRBV4-1 to TRBJ1-5, with D possibly TRBD1 on 6 matching bases. The V and J ends lost 2 bases and 7 bases respectively, with 18 bases between them. CDR1 and CDR2 from the germline V gene are MGHRA and YSYEKL. There are 16 residues in the CDR3. CDR3 in DNA: TGCGCCAGCAGCCAATCCGACAGGCATGGGTGGCAGCCCCAGCATTTT. Protein sequence: CASSQSDRHGWQPQHF.

The V call is TRBV5-4, the J call TRBJ2-3; 9 bases fit TRBD1. The CDR3 extends over 16 amino acids. V was pared by 4 bases and J by 2 bases, with 8 bases of the junction left unmatched. CDR1 and CDR2 from the germline V gene are SGHNT and YYREEE (reference sequence). CDR3 loop: CASSLMHRGPTDTQYF. CDR3 nucleotides: TGTGCCAGCAGCCTGATGCACAGGGGGCCCACAGATACGCAGTATTTT.

This clonotype was recorded a few times. The J gene is TRBJ2-1, the V gene TRBV7-2, with 8 bases that match TRBD2. This CDR3 has 14 residues. Unmatched junction bases numbered 6, after V lost 5 bases and J lost 6 bases. CDR1 is SGHTA and CDR2 is FQGNSA in the germline V gene. The CDR3 reads CASSLRLASNEQFF. The CDR3 DNA reads TGTGCCAGCAGCCTTCGACTAGCGTCCAATGAGCAGTTCTTC.

Turning to this clonotype: Sequence at one end of the junction differs from germline and may be a read error. The genes are TRBV12-3 or TRBV12-4 and TRBJ2-3; a possible D gene is TRBD1 (5 bases). CDR3 length: 15 residues. This chain's CDR3 is CASRLGAGFTDTQYF. CDR3 coding DNA: TGTGCCAGCAGGTTAGGGGCAGGGTTCACAGATACGCAGTATTTT.

This clonotype was recorded many times. CDR3 bases: TGTGCCAGCAGTTGGCCACCGGCCTACAATGAGCAGTTCTTC. It translates to CASSWPPAYNEQFF. The chain carries TRBV6-5 and TRBJ2-1, with no clear D. From germline, CDR1 is MNHEY and CDR2 SVGAGI. V lost 4 bases to trimming and J lost 2 bases, with 9 bases between them. This CDR3 has 14 residues.

This clonotype appeared many times. CDR3 amino acids: CASRAGGGYEQYF. The CDR3 DNA follows: TGTGCCAGCAGAGCGGGAGGAGGATACGAGCAGTACTTC. The rearrangement joins TRBV6-1 to TRBJ2-7, with 9 nucleotides matching TRBD2. The germline CDR1 and CDR2 sequences are MNHNS and SASEGT. The CDR3 spans 13 residues. Unmatched junction bases numbered 4, after V lost 6 bases and J lost 4 bases.

The V call is TRBV6-5, the J call TRBJ2-1, with 8 bases that match TRBD2. The CDR3 extends over 17 amino acids. Germline-derived CDR1 and CDR2 are MNHEY and SVGAGI. Germline trimming cut 0 bases from V and 8 bases from J; bases unmatched to any gene: 12. DNA for the CDR3: TGTGCCAGCAGTTACTCTACTCGAGCGGGAGCAGGCGATGAGCAGTTCTTC. Its translation is CASSYSTRAGAGDEQFF.

This clonotype was seen many times. The chain couples TRBV7-9 to TRBJ1-2, with 7 bases that match TRBD1. The J segment lost 8 bases and the V segment lost 7 bases, leaving 4 bases of the junction unmatched. Germline V CDR1 and CDR2: SEHNR, FQNEAQ (reference sequence). This CDR3 region has 11 residues. The chain's CDR3 is CASTKTGGYTF. CDR3 DNA: TGTGCCAGCACCAAGACAGGGGGCTACACCTTC.

This clonotype has a count of ten or more. V gene TRBV20-1 combines with J gene TRBJ2-1, with 10 bases aligning to TRBD2. V shed 0 bases, J shed 1 base, and the junction held 3 bases outside the gene matches. This CDR3 is 16 amino acids long. Per germline, CDR1 DFQATT and CDR2 SNEGSKA (reference sequence). The CDR3 region has the DNA TGCAGTGCTAGAGACCGGACTAGCGGTTCCTACAATGAGCAGTTCTTC. It encodes CSARDRTSGSYNEQFF.

V gene TRBV13 combines with J gene TRBJ2-7; D remains unclear. In germline, CDR1 is PRHDT, CDR2 FYEKMQ (reference sequence). Trimming shortened V by 3 bases and J by 3 bases, and 9 bases separated the two germline ends. The CDR3 runs 13 residues. The CDR3 here is CASSFRPSYEQYF. The DNA for the CDR3 is TGTGCCAGCAGCTTCCGACCCAGCTACGAGCAGTACTTC.

This clonotype has only a few counts. The V gene is TRBV2, the J gene TRBJ1-6; TRBD1 might be the D (6 bases). The CDR3 has 14 amino acids. Per the germline V gene, CDR1 is SNHLY and CDR2 is FYNNEI. Trimming removed 7 bases from V and 9 bases from J, with 16 bases in between. The CDR3 protein is CASKGGEMSSPLHF. For the CDR3, the DNA is TGTGCCAGCAAAGGGGGTGAAATGAGTTCACCCCTCCACTTT.